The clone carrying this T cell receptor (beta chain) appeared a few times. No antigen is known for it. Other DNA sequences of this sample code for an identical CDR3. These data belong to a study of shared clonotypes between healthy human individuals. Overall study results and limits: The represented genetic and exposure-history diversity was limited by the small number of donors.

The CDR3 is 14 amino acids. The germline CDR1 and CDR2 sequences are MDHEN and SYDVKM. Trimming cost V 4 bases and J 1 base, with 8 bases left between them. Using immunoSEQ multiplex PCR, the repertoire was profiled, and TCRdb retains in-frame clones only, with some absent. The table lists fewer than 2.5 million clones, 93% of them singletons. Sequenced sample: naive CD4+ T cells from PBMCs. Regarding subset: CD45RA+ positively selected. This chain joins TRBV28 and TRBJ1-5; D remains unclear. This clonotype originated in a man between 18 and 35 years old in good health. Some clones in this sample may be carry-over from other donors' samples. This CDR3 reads CASSSTESNQPQHF. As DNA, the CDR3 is TGTGCCAGCAGTTCGACGGAGAGCAATCAGCCCCAGCATTTT.